This TCR beta chain was retrieved from a study of T cells expressing NK-cell markers. CDR3 length: 15 amino acids. TCRdb reanalyzed the 5' RACE reads and collapses them to one entry per CDR3 protein, without DNA. The sample table includes some 450,000 distinct CDR3 sequences. This rearrangement joins TRBV12-3 or TRBV12-4 to TRBJ2-7. The clonotype originates from a woman between 18 and 75 years old in good health. What was sequenced was blood T cells: a sorted CD56 or NKG2C T cell subset, CD4+ or CD8+ T cells, or bulk PBMC T cells (not recorded which). The CDR3 loop is CASSFDGTPAYEQYF.